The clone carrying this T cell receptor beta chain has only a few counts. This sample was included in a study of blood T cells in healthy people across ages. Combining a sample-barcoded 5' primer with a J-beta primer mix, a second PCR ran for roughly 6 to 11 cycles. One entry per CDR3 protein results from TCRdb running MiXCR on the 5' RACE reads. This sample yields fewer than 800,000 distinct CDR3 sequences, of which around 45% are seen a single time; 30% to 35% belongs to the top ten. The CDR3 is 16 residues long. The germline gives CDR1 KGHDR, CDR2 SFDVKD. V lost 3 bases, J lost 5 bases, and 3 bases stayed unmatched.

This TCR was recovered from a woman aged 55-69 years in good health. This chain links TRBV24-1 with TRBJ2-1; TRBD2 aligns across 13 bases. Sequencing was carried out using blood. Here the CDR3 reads CATSDHGTSGNNEQFF. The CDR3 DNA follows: TGTGCCACCAGTGATCACGGGACTAGCGGGAACAATGAGCAGTTCTTC.